Following are 6 T cell receptor beta chains from one sample sequenced in a study of T cell responses to AZD1222 COVID-19 vaccine. The table came from immunoSEQ multiplex PCR; TCRdb's copy has only in-frame clones and leaves some out. The repertoire holds about 140,000 clones, with approximately 92% as singletons. The specimen comprised peripheral blood, sampled 28 days after the second AZD1222 dose. The receptor set was obtained from an adult who received the AZD1222 COVID-19 vaccine.

The rearrangement links TRBV9 to TRBJ1-1; a possible D gene is TRBD1 (5 bases). Trimming left V 4 bases short and J 6 bases short, with 19 bases between. This CDR3 region has 15 residues. Germline values: CDR1 SGDLS, CDR2 YYNGEE. CDR3 residues: CASSPALGDLSEAFF. Written as DNA, the CDR3 is TGTGCCAGCAGCCCAGCCTTGGGGGACCTATCTGAAGCTTTCTTT.

The chain uses TRBV3-1 (or the pseudogene TRBV3-2) and TRBJ2-1; D is undetermined. The germline gives CDR1 LGHDT, CDR2 YNNKEL (reference sequence). The ends were cut back, 1 base at V and 9 bases at J, with 16 bases in the middle. This CDR3 region has 15 residues. The CDR3 bases are TGTGCCAGCAGCCAAGGAGTAGAACCCATCGCTGAGCAGTTCTTC. It yields the protein CASSQGVEPIAEQFF.

V gene TRBV19 combines with J gene TRBJ2-7; maybe TRBD2 (7 bases). CDR1 and CDR2 from the germline V gene are LNHDA and SQIVND (reference sequence). The CDR3 covers 14 residues. Trimming took off 5 bases at V and 3 bases at J, with 14 bases between the two ends. The CDR3 DNA reads as TGTGCCAGTAGTCCTGGGGGGGACAACTACGAGCAGTACTTC. This encodes CASSPGGDNYEQYF.

The chain recombines TRBV28 with TRBJ1-5; 10 positions agree with TRBD1. The CDR3 loop spans 16 amino acids. V gave up 5 bases and J gave up 4 bases; unmatched junction bases: 8. CDR1 is MDHEN and CDR2 is SYDVKM in the germline V gene. The CDR3 DNA sequence: TGTGCCAGCAGTGTCGGACAGGGACAGGGGAATCAGCCCCAGCATTTT. Its protein is CASSVGQGQGNQPQHF.

The chain carries TRBV6-5 and TRBJ2-1; 7 positions match TRBD2. CDR1 is MNHEY and CDR2 is SVGAGI in the germline V gene. The CDR3 is 15 amino acids. Trimming removed 3 bases from V and 6 bases from J; junction bases left unmatched: 8. CDR3 DNA sequence: TGTGCCAGCAGTTATGCTAGCGGAGGGGCCAATGAGCAGTTCTTC. Translated, it gives CASSYASGGANEQFF.

The genes are TRBV3-1 (or the pseudogene TRBV3-2) and TRBJ1-5; D ambiguous. Trimming stripped 3 bases from V and 4 bases from J, with 22 bases between. CDR3 length: 18 residues. Germline assignment: CDR1 LGHDT and CDR2 YNNKEL (reference sequence). Here the CDR3 DNA reads TGTGCCAGCAGCCAGGGGAGCCCAACGTCTGTTTGGAATCAGCCCCAGCATTTT. Translating gives CASSQGSPTSVWNQPQHF.